A single T cell receptor beta chain is shown here with its context. Original processing notes: Reference gene primers were amplified, and this amplification served to estimate nucleated cell counts. The assay was immunoSEQ multiplex PCR, and TCRdb's table has in-frame clones only and misses some. For V, J and clone size, that table is used; D and trimming come from the DNA. The data show under 140,000 clones, with approximately 85% seen just once and about 15% held by the top ten. This sample stems from a study of blood T cell repertoires in COVID-19. For the study at large: Researchers got acute and convalescent COVID-19 samples from the United States, Italy and Spain. T cells, B-cell-depleted T cells, or PBMCs supplied cDNA or gDNA.

CDR1 is SGHTA and CDR2 is FQGNSA in the germline V gene. There are 18 residues in the CDR3. J lost 4 bases, V lost 3 bases, and 15 bases had no gene match. V and J are TRBV7-2 and TRBJ1-1, with 9 bases identical to TRBD1. The receptor comes from a woman aged 55-70 years with acute or convalescent COVID-19. Sequencing was performed on peripheral blood. The CDR3, as DNA: TGTGCCAGCAGCTTCGCGACGCGGGGGACAGGGCGGGTCACTGAAGCTTTCTTT. It encodes CASSFATRGTGRVTEAFF. The full variable domain, rest sourced from reference TRBV7-2 and TRBJ1-1, is GAGVSQSPSNKVTEKGKDVELRCDPISGHTALYWYRQSLGQGLEFLIYFQGNSAPDKSGLPSDRFSAERTGGSVSTLTIQRTQQEDSAVYLCASSFATRGTGRVTEAFFGQGTRLTVV.